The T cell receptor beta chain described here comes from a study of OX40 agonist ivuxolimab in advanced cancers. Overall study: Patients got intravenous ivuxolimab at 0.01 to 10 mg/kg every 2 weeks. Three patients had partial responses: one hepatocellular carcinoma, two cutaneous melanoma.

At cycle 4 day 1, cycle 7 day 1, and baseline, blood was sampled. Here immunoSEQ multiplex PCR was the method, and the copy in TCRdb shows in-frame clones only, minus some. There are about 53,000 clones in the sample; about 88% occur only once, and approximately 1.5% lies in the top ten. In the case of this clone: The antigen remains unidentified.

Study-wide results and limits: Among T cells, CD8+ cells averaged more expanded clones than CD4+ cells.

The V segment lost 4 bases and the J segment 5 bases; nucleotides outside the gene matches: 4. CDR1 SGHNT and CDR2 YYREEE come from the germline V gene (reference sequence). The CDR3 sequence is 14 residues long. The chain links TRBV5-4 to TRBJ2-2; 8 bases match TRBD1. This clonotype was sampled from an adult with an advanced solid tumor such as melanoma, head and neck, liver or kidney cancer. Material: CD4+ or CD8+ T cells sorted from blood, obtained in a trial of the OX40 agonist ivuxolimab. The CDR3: CASSRGQETGELFF. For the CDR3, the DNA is TGTGCCAGCAGCCGGGGACAGGAGACCGGGGAGCTGTTTTTT.